Below are 5 T cell receptor beta chains sequenced from a single sample in a study of control samples from healthy donors and cancer patients. The protocol was immunoSEQ multiplex PCR, while the TCRdb copy is restricted to in-frame clones and leaves out a portion. The sample lists under 100,000 clones, around nine tenths occurring once. Sequenced input: PBMCs. The receptors were gathered from a woman in her forties or fifties with colorectal cancer.

This clone was picked up a small number of times. V and J are TRBV6-2 or TRBV6-3 and TRBJ1-2; tentatively, D is TRBD1 (5 bases). The CDR3 is made up of 15 amino acids. Germline CDR1 reads MNHEY; CDR2 reads SVGEGT. Trimming took off 6 bases at V and 1 base at J, with 15 bases between the two ends. The CDR3 here is CASSRPLQGNYGYTF. CDR3 sequence (DNA): TGTGCCAGCAGCCGACCTTTGCAGGGTAACTATGGCTACACCTTC.

The chain has TRBV10-3 and TRBJ2-1; D unresolved. The CDR3 length is 13 residues. The germline V and J ends were trimmed by 6 bases and 4 bases, with 10 bases remaining between them. Germline-derived CDR1 and CDR2 are ENHRY and SYGVKD. The CDR3 loop is CAIRPLDYNEQFF. The CDR3 coding sequence is TGTGCCATCAGGCCTCTTGATTACAATGAGCAGTTCTTC.

The chain uses TRBV6-4 and TRBJ1-2; weak D call: TRBD1 (6 bases). The CDR3 sequence is 12 residues long. Trimming removed 10 bases at V and 5 bases at J, with 14 bases between. Looked up from germline, CDR1 is MRHNA and CDR2 is SNTAGT. CDR3 residues: CATKDRAYGYTF. The CDR3 DNA reads as TGTGCCACCAAGGACAGAGCGTATGGCTACACCTTC.

The chain employs TRBV19 and TRBJ1-3; D unclear. With 4 bases removed from V and 0 bases from J, the gap between germline ends came to 16 bases. Germline lookup yields CDR1 LNHDA and CDR2 SQIVND (reference sequence). CDR3 length: 17 amino acids. This chain's CDR3 is CASSTGFPSSSGNTIYF. CDR3 in DNA: TGTGCCAGTAGTACGGGGTTCCCTTCAAGCTCTGGAAACACCATATATTTT.

The chain uses TRBV4-3 and TRBJ2-5, with TRBD1 as a possible D gene (6 bases). Germline CDR1 LGHNA, CDR2 YSLEER. The CDR3 runs to 14 residues. The germline V and J ends were trimmed by 0 bases and 11 bases, with 16 bases remaining between them. The CDR3 here is CASSQEAGRGRQYF. Here the CDR3 DNA reads TGCGCCAGCAGCCAAGAGGCGGGCAGGGGAAGGCAGTACTTC.